The 7 T cell receptor beta chains given below trace back to one sample, sequenced in a study of metastatic and nonmetastatic thyroid tumors. Among the patients, none had received any treatment before thyroid surgery. MiXCR re-clonotyped the PCR reads for TCRdb. The sample includes roughly 90,000 clones, under 15% of them seen just once. The sample comprised blood. Every receptor here comes from a female donor with papillary thyroid cancer or a benign thyroid nodule (not recorded which). Some clones in this sample may be carry-over from other donors' samples.

This clone has a handful of counts. A much more abundant neighbour one base away suggests this may be a read error. The chain couples TRBV7-9 to TRBJ1-4; D remains ambiguous. The CDR3 contains 15 residues. The V gene's germline CDR1 is SEHNR and CDR2 FQNEAQ (reference sequence). The CDR3 nucleotides read TGTGCCAGCAGCTTAGCCGGGCACGAAGGTGAAAAACCGTTTTTT. It encodes CASSLAGHEGEKPFF.

This clone was picked up one time. Being one base from a much bigger clone, this may be a read error. The rearrangement joins TRBV19 to TRBJ2-2, with unresolved D. CDR3 length: 16 residues. Germline V lookup: CDR1 LNHDA, CDR2 SQIVND (reference sequence). This chain's CDR3 is CASSIIRITNTWELFF. The CDR3, as DNA: TGTGCCAGTAGTATTATTCGGATAACGAACACCTGGGAGCTGTTTTTT.

The chain uses TRBV6-1 and TRBJ1-5; 8 bases map to TRBD1. J was trimmed by 11 bases and V by 11 bases; bases with no gene match: 14. The CDR3 extends over 13 amino acids. CDR1 and CDR2 (germline): MNHNS, SASEGT. CDR3 nucleotide sequence: TGTGCCGCAAAGGGACAGGTAGATCATTCCCAGCATTTT. Its protein product is CAAKGQVDHSQHF.

The CDR3 loop is CATSRDRFSNQPQHF. In DNA form, the CDR3 reads TGTGCCACCAGCAGAGATAGGTTTAGCAATCAGCCCCAGCATTTT. This chain uses TRBV15 with TRBJ1-5; D ambiguous. Germline lookup yields CDR1 LNHNV and CDR2 YYDKDF (reference sequence). The CDR3 loop spans 15 amino acids. V was pared by 0 bases and J by 0 bases, with 6 bases between.

This clone has a count of ten or more. The CDR3 sequence is CASSIRGQGIGQPQHF. CDR3 DNA sequence: TGTGCCAGTAGTATTCGGGGACAGGGGATCGGACAGCCCCAGCATTTT. This chain uses TRBV19 with TRBJ1-5; 10 bases map to TRBD1. CDR1 is LNHDA, CDR2 SQIVND, per germline (reference sequence). The CDR3 contains 16 residues. After removal of 3 bases from V and 7 bases from J, the junction contained 9 bases not matched to a gene.

This clone has more than one count but fewer than ten. A much larger clone lies one base from this, so it may be a read error. The rearrangement links TRBV15 to TRBJ1-1; 7 bases map to TRBD1. There are 13 residues in the CDR3. The germline gives CDR1 LNHNV, CDR2 YYDKDF (reference sequence). The CDR3 loop is CATSRAWTGESFF. In nucleotides, the CDR3 is TGTGCCACCAGCAGAGCATGGACAGGTGAATCTTTCTTT.

This clone has a count of ten or more. This chain uses TRBV3-1 with TRBJ2-6; tentatively, D is TRBD2 (5 bases). The V end lost 1 base, the J end lost 2 bases, and 12 bases lay between the germline ends. This CDR3 spans 17 amino acids. Germline CDR1 is LGHDT and CDR2 is YNNKEL (reference sequence). Written as DNA, the CDR3 is TGTGCCAGCAGCCAAGCGGGTTCCGGGGCTGGGGCCAACGTCCTGACTTTC. Translating it yields CASSQAGSGAGANVLTF.